This T cell receptor (beta chain) was identified during a study of response to subunit inactivated influenza vaccine. The CDR3 is 17 amino acids. In germline, CDR1 is DFQATT, CDR2 SNEGSKA (reference sequence). Germline trimming cut 2 bases from V and 2 bases from J; bases unmatched to any gene: 3. This clonotype was found a few times. TCRdb re-analysed the RT-PCR reads in MiXCR, keeping a single row per CDR3 protein. Here the sample spans approximately 300,000 distinct CDR3 sequences, approximately 20% being singletons. This material consisted of PBMCs from blood, taken about 20 months after vaccination. The rearrangement uses TRBV20-1 and TRBJ2-2; 15 nucleotides align to TRBD2. This receptor was taken from a man aged 45-69 years who received an inactivated influenza vaccine. The CDR3 DNA reads TGCAGTGCTAGAAGGACTAGCGGGAGGGTTAACACCGGGGAGCTGTTTTTT. Translating it yields CSARRTSGRVNTGELFF.